The clone carrying this TCR beta chain was counted many times. Its target is not known. These data originate in a study of T cells in Graves' hyperthyroidism and ophthalmopathy. Findings of the study overall: A model of 13 V-J features distinguished ophthalmopathy from stable hyperthyroidism.

The germline V gene has CDR1 MNHEY and CDR2 SMNVEV (reference sequence). The junction had 6 bases not matched to a gene; V was cut back by 4 bases and J by 6 bases. The CDR3 spans 14 residues. Amplification of TCR beta CDR3 regions was performed using RNA transcripts as template. HTBI primers drove first-round RT-PCR of the TCR CDR3. MiXCR, run by TCRdb on the multiplex PCR reads, gives a single entry per CDR3 protein. The sample holds 350,000 to 400,000 distinct CDR3 sequences, approximately 19% seen once. The receptor was derived from a woman younger than 30 with Graves' hyperthyroidism. The source material was blood. The rearrangement links TRBV27 to TRBJ1-5; 7 positions agree with TRBD1. CDR3: CASSSVGGGQPQHF. CDR3 sequence (DNA): TGTGCCAGCAGTTCGGTAGGGGGCGGTCAGCCCCAGCATTTT.